The 10 T cell receptor beta chains below come from one sample, sequenced in a study of identical twins. TCRdb reanalysed the 5' RACE reads using MiXCR and keeps one entry per CDR3 protein. This sample yields about 200,000 distinct CDR3 sequences, of which approximately 16% are seen a single time; 35% to 50% belongs to the top ten. This same sample was also taken into another study, of T cells expressing NK-cell markers.

The source material was CD8+ T cells sorted from blood. The receptors shown here come from a woman under 30 in good health.

This chain joins TRBV11-2 and TRBJ2-5; D is unclear. Germline values: CDR1 SGHAT, CDR2 FQNNGV. V lost 5 bases and J lost 2, with 9 bases in between. The CDR3 is 13 residues long. The CDR3 reads CASSPVGQETQYF. The CDR3 nucleotides are TGTGCCAGCAGCCCAGTGGGACAAGAGACCCAGTACTTC.

In its sample, this clonotype was seen a few times. V usage is TRBV20-1 and J usage is TRBJ2-4; D call uncertain. CDR1 and CDR2 (germline): DFQATT, SNEGSKA (reference sequence). Trimming left V 0 bases short and J 2 bases short, with 17 bases between. This CDR3 has 17 residues. Here the CDR3 DNA reads TGCAGTGCTAGAGACCCTGGTTCCACGCGGCCCAAAAACATTCAGTACTTC. Encoded protein: CSARDPGSTRPKNIQYF.

The chain has TRBV3-1 and TRBJ1-6, with D perhaps TRBD1 (5 bases). This CDR3 is built from 18 residues. CDR1 is LGHDT, CDR2 YNNKEL, per germline (reference sequence). Trimming stripped 4 bases from V and 8 bases from J, with 24 bases between. As DNA, the CDR3 is TGTGCCAGCAGCCCCACATCCTCCCGAGCAGGGATGGATTCACCCCTCCACTTT. It codes for CASSPTSSRAGMDSPLHF. Drawing the rest from reference TRBV3-1 and TRBJ1-6, the complete variable domain is DTAVSQTPKYLVTQMGNDKSIKCEQNLGHDTMYWYKQDSKKFLKIMFSYNNKELIINETVPNRFSPKSPDKAHLNLHINSLELGDSAVYFCASSPTSSRAGMDSPLHFGNGTRLTVT.

This clonotype was observed a handful of times. The chain has TRBV12-3 or TRBV12-4 and TRBJ1-2; D is possibly TRBD1 (5 bases). Trimming stripped 1 base from V and 7 bases from J, with 13 bases between. This CDR3 has 14 amino acids. Here the CDR3 DNA reads TGTGCCAGCAGTTTAGGAACAGGCGTGAGTGGCTACACCTTC. Its translation is CASSLGTGVSGYTF.

The chain recombines TRBV27 with TRBJ2-3; D gene ambiguous. CDR3 size: 16 residues. Trimming took off 1 base at V and 1 base at J, with 12 bases between the two ends. Germline V gives CDR1 MNHEY, CDR2 SMNVEV (reference sequence). The CDR3 loop reads CASSLYRQIGTDTQYF. The CDR3 coding sequence is TGTGCCAGCAGTTTATATCGGCAGATCGGCACAGATACGCAGTATTTT.

This clonotype was detected many times. The chain couples TRBV29-1 to TRBJ2-3; 8 bases are a match to TRBD2. Trimming at V came to 2 bases and at J to 0 bases, leaving 7 bases not matched to a gene. Per the germline V gene, CDR1 is SQVTM and CDR2 is ANQGSEA. This CDR3 has 16 residues. In DNA, the CDR3 is TGCAGCGTTGAACTAAGGGCTAGCGGGAGCACAGATACGCAGTATTTT. Encoded protein: CSVELRASGSTDTQYF.

A few counts support this clonotype. The CDR3 bases are TGTGCCAGCAGTTCCTTAGAGACCGGGGAGCTGTTTTTT. As protein: CASSSLETGELFF. J is TRBJ2-2 and V is TRBV6-2 or TRBV6-3; D is ambiguous. Trimming left V 4 bases short and J 5 bases short, with 8 bases between. Germline CDR1 reads MNHEY; CDR2 reads SVGEGT. The CDR3 has 13 amino acids.

The rearrangement uses TRBV7-9 and TRBJ1-4; the D is unclear. The CDR3 covers 12 residues. Germline V lookup: CDR1 SEHNR, CDR2 FQNEAQ (reference sequence). V was shortened by 3 bases and J by 11 bases, with 10 bases between the two germline ends. Here the CDR3 reads CASSFGVAKLFF. The DNA for the CDR3 is TGTGCCAGCAGCTTTGGGGTGGCGAAACTGTTTTTT.

This clonotype was seen ten or more times. The genes are TRBV7-8 and TRBJ1-6, with D possibly TRBD1 on 5 matching bases. Germline V gene sequence: CDR1 SGHVS, CDR2 FQNEAQ. This CDR3 has 13 residues. The V end was cut by 1 base, the J end by 8 bases, with 6 bases between. This CDR3 is CASSLEGDSPLHF. The CDR3 DNA reads TGTGCCAGCAGCTTAGAAGGGGATTCACCCCTCCACTTT.

V gene TRBV20-1 combines with J gene TRBJ2-1; D unresolved. V dropped 0 bases and J dropped 5 bases, with 11 bases sitting between them. The germline CDR1 and CDR2 sequences are DFQATT and SNEGSKA (reference sequence). This CDR3 is 14 amino acids long. The CDR3 DNA follows: TGCAGTGCTAGAGATAGGTGGGTAGACAATGAGCAGTTCTTC. Its protein product is CSARDRWVDNEQFF.